Listed below are T cell receptor beta chains from one sample, sequenced in a study of OX40 agonist ivuxolimab in advanced cancers. Sequencing was performed with immunoSEQ multiplex PCR; in TCRdb, only in-frame clones are kept and a portion is missing. The sample records fewer than 40,000 clones, roughly 69% being singletons. The sample in question was CD4+ or CD8+ T cells sorted from blood, obtained in a trial of the OX40 agonist ivuxolimab. Every receptor here comes from an adult with an advanced solid tumor such as melanoma, head and neck, liver or kidney cancer. The CDR3 runs from the conserved cysteine through the conserved F or W. Each record gives: V gene, J gene, clone size, D gene, CDR3 protein, CDR3 DNA. The D gene is left open where the match is weak. Clone size is shown for a subset of rows, as once, few, many or a class of expanded clone.

TRBV18	TRBJ1-1	-	TRBD1	CASSPQAQGDEAFF	TGTGCCAGCTCACCACAGGCACAGGGGGATGAAGCTTTCTTT
TRBV19	TRBJ2-3	-	-	CASSIVRAAIATQYF	TGTGCCAGTAGTATAGTCCGGGCGGCTATAGCTACGCAGTATTTT
TRBV28	TRBJ1-1	-	-	CASSLLVEQVNTEAFF	TGTGCCAGCAGTTTATTAGTAGAACAGGTCAACACTGAAGCTTTCTTT
TRBV27	TRBJ1-2	once	TRBD1	CASSRQGGHGYTF	TGTGCCAGCAGTCGACAGGGAGGCCATGGCTACACCTTC
TRBV11-2	TRBJ2-3	many	-	CASSFLGQADTQYF	TGTGCCAGCAGCTTTTTAGGTCAGGCAGATACGCAGTATTTT
TRBV9	TRBJ1-2	few	-	CASSPGSYGYTF	TGTGCCAGCAGCCCAGGATCCTATGGCTACACCTTC
TRBV19	TRBJ2-3	-	-	CASTPLGVPDTQYF	TGTGCCAGTACCCCCTTGGGGGTTCCAGATACGCAGTATTTT
TRBV4-1	TRBJ2-2	medium-sized	TRBD1	CASSYIQGATGELFF	TGCGCCAGCAGCTATATCCAGGGGGCCACCGGGGAGCTGTTTTTT
TRBV7-9	TRBJ2-5	-	-	CASSFPAQETQYF	TGTGCCAGCAGCTTCCCAGCGCAAGAGACCCAGTACTTC
TRBV7-9	TRBJ1-2	-	-	CASSLAQPSNYGYTF	TGTGCCAGCAGCTTAGCACAGCCCAGCAACTATGGCTACACCTTC
TRBV19	TRBJ2-1	once	TRBD2	CASSWEGRTYNEQFF	TGTGCCAGTAGTTGGGAGGGGCGGACCTACAATGAGCAGTTCTTC
TRBV5-1	TRBJ2-7	-	TRBD1	CASSPSGGYEQYF	TGCGCCAGCAGCCCCTCAGGGGGCTACGAGCAGTACTTC
TRBV11-2	TRBJ2-7	-	-	CASSLSQTLYEQYF	TGTGCCAGCAGCTTATCACAGACTCTCTACGAGCAGTACTTC
TRBV7-9	TRBJ2-7	-	-	CASSLGGSDSYEQYF	TGTGCCAGCAGCTTAGGAGGCTCGGATTCCTACGAGCAGTACTTC
TRBV5-6	TRBJ1-2	-	TRBD1	CASSLADRARANYGYTF	TGTGCCAGCAGCTTGGCGGACAGGGCGAGAGCTAACTATGGCTACACCTTC
TRBV6-1	TRBJ1-1	-	-	CAGRMNTEAFF	TGTGCCGGAAGAATGAACACTGAAGCTTTCTTT
TRBV6-5	TRBJ2-2	-	-	CASSYADTPATGELFF	TGTGCCAGCAGTTACGCGGACACCCCAGCCACCGGGGAGCTGTTTTTT
TRBV21-1	TRBJ2-5	-	-	CASSKPRLGTPGTQYF	TGTGCCAGCAGCAAACCGAGGCTCGGGACGCCAGGGACCCAGTACTTC
TRBV4-1	TRBJ2-7	medium-sized	-	CASSQEPGVDEQYF	TGCGCCAGCAGCCAAGAGCCGGGGGTCGACGAGCAGTACTTC
TRBV9	TRBJ1-5	-	-	CASSSAGQSNQPQHF	TGTGCCAGCAGCTCCGCCGGACAAAGCAATCAGCCCCAGCATTTT
TRBV7-6	TRBJ2-1	-	TRBD2	CASSLLAGGYNEQFF	TGTGCCAGCAGCCTCCTAGCGGGGGGATACAATGAGCAGTTCTTC
TRBV7-8	TRBJ2-5	-	TRBD2	CASSYPTSAVHRETQYF	TGTGCCAGCAGCTACCCGACTAGCGCGGTACATAGAGAGACCCAGTACTTC
TRBV19	TRBJ2-1	-	TRBD1	CASRGQGEARGQFF	TGTGCCAGTAGGGGACAGGGTGAGGCTCGAGGGCAGTTCTTC
TRBV7-8	TRBJ1-1	-	-	CASSSSGYTEAFF	TGTGCCAGCAGTTCGTCAGGGTACACTGAAGCTTTCTTT
TRBV21-1	TRBJ2-3	-	-	CASSNPPGQGPQDGPHTDTQYF	TGTGCCAGCAGCAATCCCCCCGGACAGGGGCCGCAGGACGGTCCGCACACAGATACGCAGTATTTT